These 15 T cell receptor beta chains originate from one sample sequenced in a study of blood T cell repertoires in COVID-19. Measured with immunoSEQ multiplex PCR; TCRdb has only the in-frame clones, and not every one. Here the sample spans 170,000 or so clones, roughly 80% being singletons. The sample taken for sequencing was peripheral blood. These receptors all come from a man in his late teens or twenties with active or convalescent COVID-19.

The J gene is TRBJ2-1, the V gene TRBV5-1; 7 bases are shared with TRBD2. Germline V gene lookup returns CDR1 SGHRS and CDR2 YFSETQ. There are 15 residues in the CDR3. Unmatched junction bases numbered 6, after V lost 4 bases and J lost 2 bases. CDR3 coding DNA: TGCGCCAGCAGCCCCAGTGGGGGGGCCTACAATGAGCAGTTCTTC. Translation gives CASSPSGGAYNEQFF.

The chain links TRBV6-5 to TRBJ2-3; 8 nucleotides match TRBD1. The CDR3 is made up of 15 amino acids. Germline lookup yields CDR1 MNHEY and CDR2 SVGAGI. V lost 5 bases and J lost 4; bases outside the gene matches: 8. In DNA form, the CDR3 reads TGTGCCAGCAGTCCTTGGACAGGGTCCGCAGATACGCAGTATTTT. Amino acids: CASSPWTGSADTQYF.

This clone was recorded only once. The genes are TRBV20-1 and TRBJ2-7, with 8 bases fitting TRBD2. The junction had 10 bases not matched to a gene; V was cut back by 3 bases and J by 6 bases. Germline CDR1 reads DFQATT; CDR2 reads SNEGSKA (reference sequence). The CDR3 loop spans 14 amino acids. The CDR3 DNA sequence: TGCAGTGCTAGTGATTGGCGGGGGGCCTCCGAGCAGTACTTC. This encodes CSASDWRGASEQYF.

V gene TRBV15 combines with J gene TRBJ2-5; TRBD2 matches 8 bases. Germline V gene sequence: CDR1 LNHNV, CDR2 YYDKDF (reference sequence). The V gene end was trimmed by 1 base and the J gene end by 5 bases; junction bases not matched to a gene: 9. The CDR3 is 16 amino acids. The CDR3 region has the DNA TGTGCCACCAGCAGAGGGGGAGCGGGGGATGGGGAGACCCAGTACTTC. Translated: CATSRGGAGDGETQYF.

This chain connects TRBV19 to TRBJ2-7, with D maybe TRBD1 (7 bases). There are 14 residues in the CDR3. Looked up from germline, CDR1 is LNHDA and CDR2 is SQIVND (reference sequence). V shed 5 bases and J shed 2 bases, with 13 bases lying between them. CDR3 protein: CASSGGDSTYEQYF. CDR3 sequence (DNA): TGTGCCAGTAGTGGAGGGGACAGCACCTACGAGCAGTACTTC.

The chain couples TRBV10-1 to TRBJ2-3; 10 bases are a match to TRBD2. In germline, CDR1 is WNHNN, CDR2 SYGVQD (reference sequence). The CDR3 runs to 19 residues. V trimming: 4 bases; J trimming: 1 base; junction bases outside the gene matches: 14. CDR3 amino acids: CASSAGVAGGLWGTDTQYF. CDR3 bases: TGCGCCAGCAGTGCCGGAGTAGCGGGGGGTTTGTGGGGCACAGATACGCAGTATTTT.

This chain uses TRBV2 with TRBJ2-7, with a possible D match to TRBD2 (5 bases). Germline V gives CDR1 SNHLY, CDR2 FYNNEI. Trimming took 5 bases from V and 1 from J, leaving 12 bases between them. There are 14 residues in the CDR3. The CDR3 loop is CASSTGVGSYEQYF. In DNA form, the CDR3 reads TGTGCCAGCAGTACCGGGGTGGGTTCCTACGAGCAGTACTTC.

In this sample, this clone turned up a few times. The V call is TRBV5-6, the J call TRBJ1-1, with D perhaps matching TRBD1 (6 bases). Germline V gene sequence: CDR1 SGHDT, CDR2 YYEEEE. Trimming stripped 5 bases from V and 1 base from J, with 18 bases between. The CDR3 has 16 residues. The CDR3 here is CASSQFTGPSNTEAFF. The CDR3 bases are TGTGCCAGCAGTCAATTTACAGGGCCTTCGAACACTGAAGCTTTCTTT.

The V and J genes are TRBV11-2 and TRBJ1-4; the match to TRBD1 covers 9 bases. This CDR3 spans 17 amino acids. The V gene end was trimmed by 5 bases and the J gene end by 0 bases; junction bases not matched to a gene: 7. The germline CDR1 and CDR2 sequences are SGHAT and FQNNGV. The CDR3 DNA sequence: TGTGCCAGCAGCCCTAGGACAGGGGCAGCAACTAATGAAAAACTGTTTTTT. Its translation: CASSPRTGAATNEKLFF. Combining the CDR3 with reference TRBV11-2 and TRBJ1-4 gives the whole variable domain EAGVAQSPRYKIIEKRQSVAFWCNPISGHATLYWYQQILGQGPKLLIQFQNNGVVDDSQLPKDRFSAERLKGVDSTLKIQPAKLEDSAVYLCASSPRTGAATNEKLFFGSGTQLSVL.

The chain carries TRBV6-5 and TRBJ2-1, with TRBD1 matching 7 bases. The CDR3 is 15 amino acids. Trimming took 6 bases from V and 6 from J; bases not matched to a gene: 11. CDR1 and CDR2 (germline): MNHEY, SVGAGI. CDR3 region: CASSPRQGRGNEQFF. CDR3 nucleotide sequence: TGTGCCAGCAGCCCCCGACAGGGACGTGGCAATGAGCAGTTCTTC.

The gene calls are TRBV19 and TRBJ2-4; 7 bases map to TRBD2. The V gene's germline CDR1 is LNHDA and CDR2 SQIVND (reference sequence). With V trimmed by 1 base and J by 1 base, 7 bases remained unmatched. The CDR3 loop spans 17 amino acids. CDR3 coding DNA: TGTGCCAGTAGTATAGGACCCAGCGGGAAGGCCAAAAACATTCAGTACTTC. Translation: CASSIGPSGKAKNIQYF. Variable domain in full (rest from reference TRBV19 and TRBJ2-4): DGGITQSPKYLFRKEGQNVTLSCEQNLNHDAMYWYRQDPGQGLRLIYYSQIVNDFQKGDIAEGYSVSREKKESFPLTVTSAQKNPTAFYLCASSIGPSGKAKNIQYFGAGTRLSVL.

The chain has TRBV5-1 and TRBJ2-2; 7 bases agree with TRBD2. The CDR3 runs 15 residues. The trim removed 7 bases at V and 0 bases at J, leaving 6 bases unmatched. Germline CDR1 and CDR2: SGHRS and YFSETQ. The CDR3 is CASDTGTTNTGELFF. CDR3 bases: TGCGCCAGCGACACCGGGACTACGAACACCGGGGAGCTGTTTTTT.

The V gene is TRBV20-1, the J gene TRBJ1-6; the match to TRBD1 covers 7 bases. The CDR3 is made up of 15 amino acids. V shed 3 bases, J shed 9 bases, and the junction held 11 bases outside the gene matches. Germline CDR1 DFQATT, CDR2 SNEGSKA (reference sequence). The CDR3: CSASLAGGRGSPLHF. Here the CDR3 DNA reads TGCAGTGCTAGTTTGGCAGGGGGGAGAGGTTCACCCCTCCACTTT.

V is TRBV11-2 and J is TRBJ2-5, with 10 bases that match TRBD2. Unmatched junction bases numbered 6, after V lost 1 base and J lost 4 bases. This CDR3 spans 16 amino acids. The germline CDR1 and CDR2 sequences are SGHAT and FQNNGV. The CDR3 coding sequence is TGTGCCAGCAGCTTAGCCAGCGGGGGGGGCGGAGAGACCCAGTACTTC. Its translation: CASSLASGGGGETQYF. Variable domain in full (rest from reference TRBV11-2 and TRBJ2-5): EAGVAQSPRYKIIEKRQSVAFWCNPISGHATLYWYQQILGQGPKLLIQFQNNGVVDDSQLPKDRFSAERLKGVDSTLKIQPAKLEDSAVYLCASSLASGGGGETQYFGPGTRLLVL.

The chain recombines TRBV10-2 with TRBJ1-4, with 8 bases that match TRBD1. From germline, CDR1 is WSHSY and CDR2 SAAADI. The junction had 4 bases not matched to a gene; V was cut back by 3 bases and J by 7 bases. This CDR3 region has 14 residues. The CDR3 region is CASSEAGGGEKLFF. As DNA, the CDR3 is TGCGCCAGCAGTGAAGCAGGGGGCGGTGAAAAACTGTTTTTT.